A single sample gave rise to the 27 T cell receptor beta chains below, sequenced in a study of CD8 T cells in ankylosing spondylitis. One entry per CDR3 protein results from TCRdb running MiXCR on the 5' RACE reads. The sample consists of about 90,000 distinct CDR3 sequences, 25% to 35% of them appearing once. The sample taken for sequencing was blood, either unsorted or a sorted T cell fraction (not recorded which). Receptors originate from a male donor with ankylosing spondylitis or in good health (not recorded which).

This clonotype has more than one count but fewer than ten. The gene calls are TRBV5-1 and TRBJ1-1, with D possibly being TRBD1 (5 bases). V was trimmed by 3 bases and J by 5 bases, leaving 14 bases between them. CDR3 length equals 14 residues. The germline gives CDR1 SGHRS, CDR2 YFSETQ. The chain's CDR3 is CASSSSRGQTEAFF. In nucleotides, the CDR3 is TGCGCCAGCAGCTCCTCAAGGGGCCAAACTGAAGCTTTCTTT.

This clonotype was observed a few times. The chain recombines TRBV5-1 with TRBJ2-3; the D call may be TRBD1 or TRBD2 (5 bases each). The CDR3 runs 13 residues. Trimming removed 1 base from V and 4 bases from J, with 7 bases in between. Germline lookup yields CDR1 SGHRS and CDR2 YFSETQ. Here the CDR3 DNA reads TGCGCCAGCAGCTTGCGAGGGGCAGATACGCAGTATTTT. Protein sequence: CASSLRGADTQYF. Full variable domain (rest looked up from reference TRBV5-1 and TRBJ2-3): KAGVTQTPRYLIKTRGQQVTLSCSPISGHRSVSWYQQTPGQGLQFLFEYFSETQRNKGNFPGRFSGRQFSNSRSEMNVSTLELGDSALYLCASSLRGADTQYFGPGTRLTVL.

This rearrangement joins TRBV25-1 to TRBJ2-7; TRBD2 matches at 12 bases. In germline, CDR1 is MGHDK, CDR2 SYGVNS. The trim removed 1 base at V and 6 bases at J, leaving 4 bases unmatched. The CDR3 runs 15 residues. CDR3 loop: CASSEWASGRAEQYF. The CDR3 DNA is TGTGCCAGCAGTGAATGGGCTAGCGGGAGGGCCGAGCAGTACTTC.

This clonotype was counted only a few times. The genes are TRBV5-1 and TRBJ2-3, with D unresolved. Trimming left V 3 bases short and J 3 bases short, with 14 bases between. Germline-derived CDR1 and CDR2 are SGHRS and YFSETQ. CDR3 length: 15 residues. The CDR3 region has the DNA TGCGCCAGCAGCTCGCTTAACGACGGTACAGATACGCAGTATTTT. Protein sequence: CASSSLNDGTDTQYF.

The V call is TRBV2, the J call TRBJ2-1; D might be TRBD2 (5 bases). This CDR3 is 13 amino acids long. V dropped 4 bases and J dropped 15 bases, with 19 bases sitting between them. Germline values: CDR1 SNHLY, CDR2 FYNNEI. The CDR3 nucleotides are TGTGCCAGCAGTGGGCCCGGTGGAGGCCCTCCGTTCTTC. Protein product: CASSGPGGGPPFF.

The chain employs TRBV5-1 and TRBJ2-3; 10 bases match TRBD2. This CDR3 has 15 amino acids. V dropped 3 bases and J dropped 7; count of bases not matched to a gene: 8. The germline CDR1 and CDR2 sequences are SGHRS and YFSETQ. The CDR3 sequence is CASSSTSGMPNTQYF. DNA of the CDR3: TGCGCCAGCAGCTCAACTAGCGGGATGCCAAATACGCAGTATTTT.

In the case of this clonotype: The junction shows a germline mismatch at one end, possibly a read error. The chain uses TRBV3-1 and TRBJ1-1, with a tentative D call TRBD1 (5 bases). The CDR3 contains 20 residues. The germline CDR1 and CDR2 sequences are LGHDT and YNNKEL (reference sequence). The CDR3 here is CATSQGSPWFLDTQNTEAFF. Here the CDR3 DNA reads TGTGCCACCAGCCAGGGATCACCGTGGTTTCTAGACACCCAGAACACTGAAGCTTTCTTT.

The chain employs TRBV7-9 and TRBJ2-3, with D possibly TRBD2 on 7 matching bases. CDR1 SEHNR and CDR2 FQNEAQ come from the germline V gene (reference sequence). Trimming cost V 5 bases and J 3 bases, with 15 bases left between them. This CDR3 is built from 15 residues. The CDR3 spells CASSARGGQTDTQYF. The CDR3 region has the DNA TGTGCCAGCAGCGCCCGCGGGGGCCAGACAGATACGCAGTATTTT.

In this sample, this clonotype turned up a few times. V and J are TRBV3-1 and TRBJ2-3; D is unresolved. This CDR3 spans 14 amino acids. The germline V and J ends were trimmed by 4 bases and 0 bases, with 8 bases remaining between them. Germline V gene sequence: CDR1 LGHDT, CDR2 YNNKEL (reference sequence). For the CDR3, the DNA is TGTGCCAGCAGCCCCAGTTTAAGCACAGATACGCAGTATTTT. It is translated as CASSPSLSTDTQYF.

This chain uses TRBV20-1 with TRBJ2-7, with D hard to call. Trimming removed 6 bases from V and 3 bases from J, with 12 bases in between. The CDR3 loop spans 12 amino acids. Germline V gives CDR1 DFQATT, CDR2 SNEGSKA (reference sequence). The CDR3 sequence is CSASAGVYEQYV. Here the CDR3 DNA reads TGCAGTGCATCCGCAGGAGTCTACGAGCAGTACGTC.

The sample holds a few counts of this clonotype. The J gene is TRBJ1-5, the V gene TRBV20-1, with 7 nucleotides matching TRBD1. From germline, CDR1 is DFQATT and CDR2 SNEGSKA (reference sequence). The CDR3 covers 17 residues. In nucleotides, the CDR3 is TGCAGCCCCGGTTGGCAGGGGGATACCGGAGGCAATCAGCCCCAGCATTTT. This encodes CSPGWQGDTGGNQPQHF.

The CDR3 loop reads CASSLAGYYGYTF. The CDR3, as DNA: TGTGCCAGCAGCTTAGCAGGGTACTATGGCTACACCTTC. The chain couples TRBV7-9 to TRBJ1-2; D gene ambiguous. Trimming cost V 0 bases and J 3 bases, with 5 bases left between them. This CDR3 region has 13 residues. In germline, CDR1 is SEHNR, CDR2 FQNEAQ (reference sequence).

J is TRBJ1-5 and V is TRBV24-1, with 7 bases fitting TRBD1. The CDR3 extends over 14 amino acids. From germline, CDR1 is KGHDR and CDR2 SFDVKD. Trimming took 4 bases from V and 5 from J; bases not matched to a gene: 4. CDR3 in amino acids: CATSEGTEDQPQHF. The CDR3 DNA reads as TGTGCCACCAGTGAGGGGACAGAGGATCAGCCCCAGCATTTT.

The genes are TRBV20-1 and TRBJ2-1, with 10 bases lining up with TRBD1. The J segment lost 6 bases and the V segment lost 6 bases, leaving 8 bases of the junction unmatched. CDR1 and CDR2 (germline): DFQATT, SNEGSKA (reference sequence). There are 14 residues in the CDR3. The CDR3 loop reads CSAIRDRGPNEQFF. Here the CDR3 DNA reads TGCAGTGCGATTCGGGACAGGGGCCCCAATGAGCAGTTCTTC.

Ten or more counts support this clonotype. The chain recombines TRBV7-3 with TRBJ2-3; D not certain. The germline V and J ends were trimmed by 5 bases and 8 bases, with 14 bases remaining between them. Per the germline V gene, CDR1 is SGHTA and CDR2 is FQGTGA. This CDR3 is built from 13 residues. The CDR3 sequence: CASSLSNVGTQYF. The CDR3 bases are TGTGCCAGCAGCCTATCCAACGTGGGTACGCAGTATTTT. Drawing the rest from reference TRBV7-3 and TRBJ2-3, the complete variable domain is GAGVSQTPSNKVTEKGKYVELRCDPISGHTALYWYRQSLGQGPEFLIYFQGTGAADDSGLPNDRFFAVRPEGSVSTLKIQRTERGDSAVYLCASSLSNVGTQYFGPGTRLTVL.

This clonotype was seen only a few times. This chain uses TRBV14 with TRBJ2-5, with 9 bases lining up with TRBD1. V shed 2 bases, J shed 2 bases, and the junction held 6 bases outside the gene matches. Germline CDR1 and CDR2: SGHDN and FVKESK. There are 16 residues in the CDR3. The CDR3 protein is CASSQSGTGKQETQYF. For the CDR3, the DNA is TGTGCCAGCAGCCAATCCGGGACAGGGAAACAAGAGACCCAGTACTTC.

This clonotype was observed a few times. V is TRBV7-2 and J is TRBJ1-5; the D gene is possibly TRBD1 (5 bases). V gave up 8 bases and J gave up 6 bases, with 17 bases separating them. The germline CDR1 and CDR2 sequences are SGHTA and FQGNSA. This CDR3 spans 14 amino acids. The CDR3 DNA reads TGTGCCAGCCACGAGTCGGGGGGGAGTCAGCCCCAGCATTTT. Protein sequence: CASHESGGSQPQHF. Filled out from reference TRBV7-2 and TRBJ1-5, the complete variable domain reads GAGVSQSPSNKVTEKGKDVELRCDPISGHTALYWYRQSLGQGLEFLIYFQGNSAPDKSGLPSDRFSAERTGGSVSTLTIQRTQQEDSAVYLCASHESGGSQPQHFGDGTRLSIL.

The V and J genes are TRBV20-1 and TRBJ2-3; D uncertain. Trimming took off 4 bases at V and 0 bases at J, with 11 bases between the two ends. In germline, CDR1 is DFQATT, CDR2 SNEGSKA (reference sequence). The CDR3 contains 14 residues. The CDR3 reads CSAKVGISTDTQYF. CDR3 bases: TGCAGTGCTAAGGTTGGCATAAGCACAGATACGCAGTATTTT.

CDR3 in amino acids: CASSLEVAGANTQYF. The CDR3 bases are TGCGCCAGCAGCTTGGAGGTAGCGGGGGCGAATACGCAGTATTTT. The rearrangement links TRBV5-1 to TRBJ2-3; 9 bases are shared with TRBD2. The V gene's germline CDR1 is SGHRS and CDR2 YFSETQ. The CDR3 spans 15 residues. V dropped 0 bases and J dropped 7; count of bases not matched to a gene: 6.

V is TRBV20-1 and J is TRBJ2-3; perhaps TRBD2 as D (7 bases). The V end was cut by 4 bases, the J end by 4 bases, with 27 bases between. Germline V gene sequence: CDR1 DFQATT, CDR2 SNEGSKA (reference sequence). The CDR3 is made up of 18 amino acids. As DNA, the CDR3 is TGCAGTGCTACCCCGAAAGGGGGGAGGGCCCTTTTACCAGATACGCAGTATTTT. It is translated as CSATPKGGRALLPDTQYF.

This clonotype came up a few times. The DNA for the CDR3 is TGTGCCAGCGCCCGGGACAGGGGGAACACTGAAGCTTTCTTT. Its translation: CASARDRGNTEAFF. This chain uses TRBV18 with TRBJ1-1; 10 positions agree with TRBD1. J lost 1 base, V lost 8 bases, and 4 bases had no gene match. Germline CDR1 KGHSH, CDR2 LQKENI. CDR3 length equals 14 residues. The entire variable domain, with the rest obtained from reference TRBV18 and TRBJ1-1, is as follows: NAGVMQNPRHLVRRRGQEARLRCSPMKGHSHVYWYRQLPEEGLKFMVYLQKENIIDESGMPKERFSAEFPKEGPSILRIQQVVRGDSAAYFCASARDRGNTEAFFGQGTRLTVV.

The chain employs TRBV11-2 and TRBJ2-1, with D perhaps TRBD1 (5 bases). V gave up 1 base and J gave up 5 bases, with 18 bases separating them. Germline CDR1 and CDR2: SGHAT and FQNNGV. There are 17 residues in the CDR3. CDR3 sequence reads: CASSLGSWGSLDNEQFF. The CDR3 DNA sequence: TGTGCCAGCAGCTTAGGATCTTGGGGCAGTTTGGACAATGAGCAGTTCTTC.

This clonotype was detected only a few times. The chain is built from TRBV5-4 and TRBJ1-2, with D perhaps TRBD1 (6 bases). The germline V gene has CDR1 SGHNT and CDR2 YYREEE (reference sequence). The CDR3 is 14 residues long. Trimming left V 4 bases short and J 4 bases short, with 14 bases between. CDR3 region: CASSTRQEGYGYTF. In nucleotides, the CDR3 is TGTGCCAGCAGCACACGACAGGAGGGCTATGGCTACACCTTC.

The chain recombines TRBV7-2 with TRBJ2-7; D gene ambiguous. Trimming left V 5 bases short and J 4 bases short, with 9 bases between. The CDR3 runs 12 residues. Germline loops: CDR1 SGHTA, CDR2 FQGNSA. The CDR3 DNA follows: TGTGCCAGCAGCCCGGCGAGGTACGAGCAGTACTTC. Its translation: CASSPARYEQYF.

This clonotype has only a few counts. The CDR3 DNA reads as TGTGCCAGCAGCTTAGGGGTGGGACAGCTCGCCGAAGAGACCCAGTACTTC. Amino acids: CASSLGVGQLAEETQYF. This chain connects TRBV7-8 to TRBJ2-5; 7 bases match TRBD1. Germline loops: CDR1 SGHVS, CDR2 FQNEAQ. This CDR3 is 17 amino acids long. Losses at the gene ends were 1 base for V and 3 bases for J; bases not matched to a gene: 11. Looking up the rest from reference TRBV7-8 and TRBJ2-5 gives the full variable domain: GAGVSQSPRYKVAKRGQDVALRCDPISGHVSLFWYQQALGQGPEFLTYFQNEAQLDKSGLPSDRFFAERPEGSVSTLKIQRTQQEDSAVYLCASSLGVGQLAEETQYFGPGTRLLVL.

This clonotype was detected a few times. The CDR3 is CSAVRGLAFYNEQFF. The CDR3 DNA reads as TGCAGTGCTGTACGGGGACTAGCCTTCTACAATGAGCAGTTCTTC. V is TRBV20-1 and J is TRBJ2-1; 9 positions match TRBD2. The V gene end was trimmed by 5 bases and the J gene end by 3 bases; junction bases not matched to a gene: 8. The length of the CDR3 is 15 residues. In germline, CDR1 is DFQATT, CDR2 SNEGSKA (reference sequence).

This clonotype was counted between two and nine times. This sequence joins TRBV20-1 and TRBJ2-1, with 9 bases lining up with TRBD2. The CDR3 is 14 residues long. Germline lookup yields CDR1 DFQATT and CDR2 SNEGSKA (reference sequence). V shed 3 bases, J shed 6 bases, and the junction held 6 bases outside the gene matches. In DNA form, the CDR3 reads TGCAGTGCTAGCTTAAGCGGGGGGACCAATGAGCAGTTCTTC. Translated, it gives CSASLSGGTNEQFF.